What follows is one T cell receptor (beta chain) and its context. The source of the sample is a study of blood T cell repertoires in COVID-19. Sequencing used immunoSEQ multiplex PCR; TCRdb keeps in-frame clones, though not all of them. Here the sample spans just over 300,000 clones, roughly 89% being singletons. J was trimmed by 5 bases and V by 2 bases; bases with no gene match: 3. The CDR3 loop spans 14 amino acids. Germline lookup yields CDR1 GTSNPN and CDR2 SVGIG (reference sequence). The receptor's source is a woman in her 30s with COVID-19, enrolled during active disease. This chain uses TRBV30 with TRBJ2-1; 10 bases match TRBD2. The source material was peripheral blood. The CDR3 region has the DNA TGTGCCTGGAGTAGGACTAGCGGTAACAATGAGCAGTTCTTC. It translates to CAWSRTSGNNEQFF. The full variable domain, its missing parts supplied by reference TRBV30 and TRBJ2-1, is SQTIHQWPATLVQPVGSPLSLECTVEGTSNPNLYWYRQAAGRGLQLLFYSVGIGQISSEVPQNLSASRPQDRQFILSSKKLLLSDSGFYLCAWSRTSGNNEQFFGPGTRLTVL.